These 11 T cell receptor beta chains share one sample of origin, sequenced in a study of CD8 T cells in ankylosing spondylitis (dated by TCRdb to the late 2010s). The library was made by 5' RACE. The sample was run on an Illumina HiSeq 2500. Using fastp trimming at Q25 and MiXCR clonotype assembly, TCRdb reanalyzed the public sequencing data and kept in-frame beta chains. Each entry merges the rows of one CDR3 protein and shows their most common DNA and genes. The sample table holds approximately 350,000 distinct CDR3 sequences, of which approximately 14% were seen once. The top ten clonotypes cover 1.1% of the sample. Sequencing was performed on blood, either unsorted or a sorted T cell fraction (not recorded which). These receptors originate from a male donor with ankylosing spondylitis or in good health (not recorded which).

This chain uses TRBV5-1 with TRBJ1-4; possible D gene TRBD1, 5 bases. Germline V lookup: CDR1 SGHRS, CDR2 YFSETQ. The germline V and J ends were trimmed by 4 bases and 2 bases, with 12 bases remaining between them. The CDR3 has 15 amino acids. The CDR3 DNA reads as TGCGCCAGCAGCGCCTCAGGGTGGACTAATGAAAAACTGTTTTTT. It codes for CASSASGWTNEKLFF.

The chain has TRBV3-1 and TRBJ1-2, with D unresolved. Germline V gene lookup returns CDR1 LGHDT and CDR2 YNNKEL (reference sequence). The CDR3 is 13 residues long. The V end was cut by 4 bases, the J end by 5 bases, with 11 bases between. In DNA, the CDR3 is TGTGCCAGCAGCCCCGGGTCGGCTTATGGCTACACCTTC. It yields the protein CASSPGSAYGYTF.

This clonotype was counted many times. The chain combines TRBV7-9 with TRBJ2-7, with D unclear. V lost 5 bases to trimming and J lost 4 bases, with 9 bases between them. In germline, CDR1 is SEHNR, CDR2 FQNEAQ (reference sequence). CDR3 length: 12 residues. CDR3 in amino acids: CASSLPGYEQYF. Here the CDR3 DNA reads TGTGCCAGCAGCCTTCCCGGTTACGAGCAGTACTTC.

The chain joins TRBV12-3 or TRBV12-4 to TRBJ1-2, with 7 bases identical to TRBD1. Germline trimming cut 0 bases from V and 5 bases from J; bases unmatched to any gene: 6. The CDR3 extends over 15 amino acids. CDR3 sequence: CASSLAGGSSYGYTF. CDR3 coding DNA: TGTGCCAGCAGTTTAGCAGGGGGCTCTTCATATGGCTACACCTTC.

The chain uses TRBV3-1 and TRBJ1-1, with D tentatively TRBD1 (5 bases). Germline values: CDR1 LGHDT, CDR2 YNNKEL (reference sequence). This CDR3 is built from 12 residues. V was pared by 0 bases and J by 6 bases, with 5 bases between. The DNA of the CDR3 is TGTGCCAGCAGCCAAGACAGGGCTGAAGCTTTCTTT. Amino acids: CASSQDRAEAFF.

The genes are TRBV11-3 and TRBJ1-1; no definite D call. V dropped 5 bases and J dropped 7 bases, with 8 bases sitting between them. Germline CDR1 is SGHNT and CDR2 is YENEEA. This CDR3 contains 11 residues. CDR3 nucleotides: TGTGCCAGCAGCCAGAGGAGTGAAGCTTTCTTT. Translating it yields CASSQRSEAFF.

This clonotype was counted a single time. The chain joins TRBV20-1 to TRBJ2-7, with TRBD2 identical over 8 bases. The CDR3 runs to 14 residues. The V gene's germline CDR1 is DFQATT and CDR2 SNEGSKA (reference sequence). V dropped 5 bases and J dropped 5; count of bases not matched to a gene: 11. The CDR3 loop is CSAHAPGGPHEQYF. The DNA for the CDR3 is TGCAGTGCTCATGCTCCGGGAGGGCCCCACGAGCAGTACTTC.

The chain links TRBV5-5 to TRBJ1-1; TRBD1 is a possible D gene (5 bases). The CDR3 covers 13 residues. Germline V gene lookup returns CDR1 SGHKS and CDR2 YYEKEE (reference sequence). V dropped 5 bases and J dropped 5 bases, with 13 bases sitting between them. This CDR3 reads CASSPRDGTEAFF. CDR3 nucleotides: TGTGCCAGCAGTCCCAGGGACGGGACTGAAGCTTTCTTT.

The rearrangement uses TRBV29-1 and TRBJ2-1, with 10 bases that match TRBD2. V lost 6 bases, J lost 4 bases, and 6 bases stayed unmatched. Germline loops: CDR1 SQVTM, CDR2 ANQGSEA. The CDR3 consists of 14 residues. CDR3 sequence: CSVATSGVYNEQFF. DNA of the CDR3: TGCAGCGTCGCCACTAGCGGGGTGTACAATGAGCAGTTCTTC.

This clonotype was picked up many times. The V and J genes are TRBV7-2 and TRBJ2-2, with D uncertain. V lost 3 bases, J lost 4 bases, and 6 bases lay in between. This CDR3 comprises 13 residues. Germline CDR1 SGHTA, CDR2 FQGNSA. CDR3 sequence reads: CASSFSSTGELFF. DNA of the CDR3: TGTGCCAGCAGCTTTAGCAGCACCGGGGAGCTGTTTTTT.

In this sample, this clonotype turned up a few times. This chain links TRBV5-1 with TRBJ2-7; perhaps TRBD1 as D (5 bases). CDR1 is SGHRS and CDR2 is YFSETQ in the germline V gene. This CDR3 region has 15 residues. Trimming pared 0 bases from V and 1 base from J, leaving 11 bases between. Written as DNA, the CDR3 is TGCGCCAGCAGCTTGGCCCCAGGGTTGTCCTACGAGCAGTACTTC. Translating it yields CASSLAPGLSYEQYF.